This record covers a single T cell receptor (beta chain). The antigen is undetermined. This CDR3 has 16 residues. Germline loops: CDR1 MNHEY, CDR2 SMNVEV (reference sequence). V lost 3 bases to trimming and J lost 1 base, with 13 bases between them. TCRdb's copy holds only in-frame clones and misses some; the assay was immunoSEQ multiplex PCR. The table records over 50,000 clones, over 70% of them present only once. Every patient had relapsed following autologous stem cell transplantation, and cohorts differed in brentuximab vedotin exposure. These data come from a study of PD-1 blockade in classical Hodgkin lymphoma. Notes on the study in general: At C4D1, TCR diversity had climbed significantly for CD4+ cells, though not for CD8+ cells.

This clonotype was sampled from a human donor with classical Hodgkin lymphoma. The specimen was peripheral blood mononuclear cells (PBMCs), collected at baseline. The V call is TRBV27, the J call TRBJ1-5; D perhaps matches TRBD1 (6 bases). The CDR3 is CASSLWGGPSNQPQHF. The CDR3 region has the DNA TGTGCCAGCAGTTTGTGGGGGGGGCCCAGCAATCAGCCCCAGCATTTT.